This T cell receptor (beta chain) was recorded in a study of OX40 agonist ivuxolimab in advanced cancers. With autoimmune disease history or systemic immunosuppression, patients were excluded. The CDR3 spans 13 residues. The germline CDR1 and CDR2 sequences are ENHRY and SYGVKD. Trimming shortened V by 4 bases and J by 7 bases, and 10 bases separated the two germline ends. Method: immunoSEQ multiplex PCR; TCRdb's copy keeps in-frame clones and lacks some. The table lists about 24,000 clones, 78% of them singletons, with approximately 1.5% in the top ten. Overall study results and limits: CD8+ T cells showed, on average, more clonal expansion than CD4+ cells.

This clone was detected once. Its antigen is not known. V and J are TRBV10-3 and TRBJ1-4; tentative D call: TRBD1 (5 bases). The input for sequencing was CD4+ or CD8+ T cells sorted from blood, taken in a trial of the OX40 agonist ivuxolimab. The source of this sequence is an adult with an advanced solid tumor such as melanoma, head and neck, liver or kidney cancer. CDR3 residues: CAISGAGSEKLFF. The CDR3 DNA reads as TGTGCCATCAGTGGGGCAGGGAGTGAAAAACTGTTTTTT.